The 18 T cell receptor beta chains below were found in one sample sequenced in a study of cytomegalovirus exposure and HLA in healthy donors. Amplification used 60 Vbeta primers and 13 Jbeta primers. TCRdb keeps only in-frame clones here, not all; method: immunoSEQ multiplex PCR. The table shows 150,000 to 200,000 clones, with nearly 80% occurring only once. Sequenced: PBMCs. The receptors here all came from a man aged 40-55 years in good health and CMV-seropositive.

V gene TRBV14 combines with J gene TRBJ1-4; D is perhaps TRBD1 (6 bases). Germline lookup yields CDR1 SGHDN and CDR2 FVKESK. The CDR3 runs 13 residues. Trimming took off 11 bases at V and 4 bases at J, with 14 bases between the two ends. CDR3 region: CAVPQGHNEKLFF. The CDR3 coding sequence is TGTGCCGTACCACAGGGCCATAATGAAAAACTGTTTTTT.

The V and J genes are TRBV11-2 and TRBJ2-1; TRBD2 agrees at 10 bases. Germline V gives CDR1 SGHAT, CDR2 FQNNGV. The length of the CDR3 is 18 residues. V was pared by 1 base and J by 3 bases, with 9 bases of the junction left unmatched. The CDR3 coding sequence is TGTGCCAGCAGCTTAGTATCGGCTAGCGGGGGCCTCTACAATGAGCAGTTCTTC. Its protein product is CASSLVSASGGLYNEQFF.

The rearrangement joins TRBV7-9 to TRBJ2-7; 8 bases agree with TRBD1. V lost 3 bases and J lost 1; bases outside the gene matches: 5. This CDR3 has 15 amino acids. Germline V CDR1 and CDR2: SEHNR, FQNEAQ (reference sequence). CDR3 residues: CASSFGTGGSYEQYF. The DNA of the CDR3 is TGTGCCAGCAGCTTCGGGACAGGAGGTTCCTACGAGCAGTACTTC.

The rearrangement uses TRBV9 and TRBJ2-7, with 9 nucleotides matching TRBD2. The junction had 5 bases not matched to a gene; V was cut back by 0 bases and J by 4 bases. The CDR3 runs to 15 residues. CDR1 and CDR2 (germline): SGDLS, YYNGEE. The CDR3 bases are TGTGCCAGCAGCGTAGGCGGGGGGGTACCTTACGAGCAGTACTTC. Translation: CASSVGGGVPYEQYF.

This sequence joins TRBV5-1 and TRBJ2-7; maybe TRBD1 (5 bases). Germline values: CDR1 SGHRS, CDR2 YFSETQ. V was pared by 5 bases and J by 3 bases, with 12 bases between. The length of the CDR3 is 13 residues. The CDR3 DNA reads as TGCGCCAGCAGTAGGGGCGGATACTACGAGCAGTACTTC. Its translation is CASSRGGYYEQYF.

The rearrangement uses TRBV6-5 and TRBJ2-7; 9 nucleotides agree with TRBD1. The V gene end was trimmed by 6 bases and the J gene end by 4 bases; junction bases not matched to a gene: 10. Germline lookup yields CDR1 MNHEY and CDR2 SVGAGI. This CDR3 has 15 residues. DNA for the CDR3: TGTGCCAGCAGCCCAACAGGGGGCGGTCGGTACGAGCAGTACTTC. Encoded protein: CASSPTGGGRYEQYF.

J is TRBJ2-7 and V is TRBV5-1, with D possibly TRBD2 on 7 matching bases. V dropped 4 bases and J dropped 1 base, with 15 bases sitting between them. This CDR3 spans 15 amino acids. Germline loops: CDR1 SGHRS, CDR2 YFSETQ. This CDR3 is CASSRRGDTSYEQYF. CDR3 DNA: TGCGCCAGCAGCCGCCGGGGGGACACGTCCTACGAGCAGTACTTC.

The V call is TRBV25-1, the J call TRBJ1-1, with no clear D. V lost 1 base and J 7 bases, leaving 16 bases between the germline ends. In germline, CDR1 is MGHDK, CDR2 SYGVNS. The CDR3 has 15 amino acids. The CDR3 loop reads CASSESMGDTLEAFF. CDR3 nucleotide sequence: TGTGCCAGCAGTGAATCTATGGGCGATACCCTTGAAGCTTTCTTT.

This clone was recorded once. The chain carries TRBV6-1 and TRBJ1-1; 7 bases are shared with TRBD1. The V gene end was trimmed by 7 bases and the J gene end by 0 bases; junction bases not matched to a gene: 8. Germline CDR1 reads MNHNS; CDR2 reads SASEGT. This CDR3 is 15 amino acids long. CDR3 coding DNA: TGTGCCAGCACCCCAATGACAGGGCTGAACACTGAAGCTTTCTTT. Translation: CASTPMTGLNTEAFF.

In this sample, this clone turned up once. The chain combines TRBV2 with TRBJ1-5; 8 bases match TRBD1. The CDR3 covers 14 residues. V gave up 5 bases and J gave up 7 bases; unmatched junction bases: 7. Germline CDR1 and CDR2: SNHLY and FYNNEI. CDR3 nucleotides: TGTGCCAGCAGTTCTACAGGGGGGTCGCAGCCCCAGCATTTT. Translating gives CASSSTGGSQPQHF.

This chain links TRBV10-1 with TRBJ1-5; 9 bases agree with TRBD1. The CDR3 is 14 residues long. CDR1 WNHNN and CDR2 SYGVQD come from the germline V gene (reference sequence). The trim removed 7 bases at V and 6 bases at J, leaving 7 bases unmatched. CDR3 loop: CASIPDRGIQPQHF. For the CDR3, the DNA is TGCGCCAGCATACCGGACAGGGGAATTCAGCCCCAGCATTTT.

The rearrangement uses TRBV6-1 and TRBJ2-5; TRBD2 agrees at 7 bases. CDR1 and CDR2 from the germline V gene are MNHNS and SASEGT. CDR3 length: 14 amino acids. V was clipped by 4 bases and J by 1 base; unmatched bases: 3. The CDR3 DNA follows: TGTGCCAGCAGTGCCGGGGGGAGCCAAGAGACCCAGTACTTC. It yields the protein CASSAGGSQETQYF.

CDR3 in amino acids: CATMRGEMGGSEQFF. CDR3 sequence (DNA): TGCGCCACCATGCGGGGGGAGATGGGAGGGAGTGAGCAGTTCTTC. The genes are TRBV5-1 and TRBJ2-1; 8 nucleotides match TRBD2. CDR1 is SGHRS and CDR2 is YFSETQ in the germline V gene. This CDR3 has 15 residues. After removal of 9 bases from V and 9 bases from J, the junction contained 17 bases not matched to a gene.

The chain carries TRBV4-1 and TRBJ2-3; 13 bases are shared with TRBD2. From germline, CDR1 is MGHRA and CDR2 YSYEKL. V was clipped by 5 bases and J by 6 bases; unmatched bases: 8. This CDR3 is 16 amino acids long. The CDR3, as DNA: TGCGCCAGCAGCGAAGGACTAGCGGGAGCGGGGGATACGCAGTATTTT. It specifies CASSEGLAGAGDTQYF.

This sequence joins TRBV4-1 and TRBJ2-1; D is possibly TRBD2 (6 bases). Germline V gene sequence: CDR1 MGHRA, CDR2 YSYEKL. This CDR3 has 12 amino acids. The V and J ends lost 6 bases and 8 bases respectively, with 11 bases between them. CDR3 DNA sequence: TGCGCCAGCAGTCCCGGGACTGATGAGCAGTTCTTC. Residues: CASSPGTDEQFF.

The sample holds one count of this clone. The V and J genes are TRBV9 and TRBJ2-7; 7 bases agree with TRBD2. Unmatched junction bases numbered 4, after V lost 0 bases and J lost 1 base. From germline, CDR1 is SGDLS and CDR2 YYNGEE. CDR3 length: 15 amino acids. Here the CDR3 reads CASSVGSGLSYEQYF. The CDR3 DNA follows: TGTGCCAGCAGCGTAGGGTCGGGACTATCCTACGAGCAGTACTTC.

The chain carries TRBV5-1 and TRBJ2-2, with 14 bases that match TRBD2. The CDR3 consists of 17 residues. Germline-derived CDR1 and CDR2 are SGHRS and YFSETQ. J gave up 5 bases and V 4 bases, and 7 bases lay outside the gene matches. The CDR3 spells CASSLGLAGVGTGELFF. The CDR3 region has the DNA TGCGCCAGCAGCCTGGGACTAGCGGGAGTAGGAACCGGGGAGCTGTTTTTT.

The J gene is TRBJ1-2, the V gene TRBV6-1; no firm D call. Germline loops: CDR1 MNHNS, CDR2 SASEGT. Trimming left V 1 base short and J 4 bases short, with 16 bases between. CDR3 length: 16 residues. The chain's CDR3 is CASSEDSGRNFYGYTF. The CDR3 DNA reads TGTGCCAGCAGTGAAGATAGTGGGAGGAATTTCTATGGCTACACCTTC.